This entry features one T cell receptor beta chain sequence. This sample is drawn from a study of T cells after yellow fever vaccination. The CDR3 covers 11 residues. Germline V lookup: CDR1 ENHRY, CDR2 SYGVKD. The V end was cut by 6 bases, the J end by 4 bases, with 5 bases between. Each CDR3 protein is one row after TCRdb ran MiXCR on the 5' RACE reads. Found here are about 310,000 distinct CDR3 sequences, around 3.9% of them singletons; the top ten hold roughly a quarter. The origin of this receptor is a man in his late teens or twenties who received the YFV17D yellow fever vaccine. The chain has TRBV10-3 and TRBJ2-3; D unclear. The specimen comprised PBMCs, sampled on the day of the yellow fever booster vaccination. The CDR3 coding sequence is TGTGCCATCAGCGGATCAGATACGCAGTATTTT. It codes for CAISGSDTQYF.